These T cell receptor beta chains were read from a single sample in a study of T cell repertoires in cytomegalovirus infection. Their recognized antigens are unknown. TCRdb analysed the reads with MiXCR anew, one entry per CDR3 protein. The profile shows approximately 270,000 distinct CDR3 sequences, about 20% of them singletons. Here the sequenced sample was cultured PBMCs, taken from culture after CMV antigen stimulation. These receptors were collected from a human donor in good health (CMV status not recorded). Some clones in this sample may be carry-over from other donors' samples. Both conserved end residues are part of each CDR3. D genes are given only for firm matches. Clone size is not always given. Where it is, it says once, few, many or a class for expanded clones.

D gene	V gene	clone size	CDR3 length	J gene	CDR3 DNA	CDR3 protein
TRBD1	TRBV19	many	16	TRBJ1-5	TGTGCCAGTAGTATTGTGGCAGGACAGGGCAATCAGCCCCAGCATTTT	CASSIVAGQGNQPQHF
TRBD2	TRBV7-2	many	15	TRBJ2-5	TGTGCCAGCAGCATAGCGGGAGCGGCGGTAGAGACCCAGTACTTC	CASSIAGAAVETQYF
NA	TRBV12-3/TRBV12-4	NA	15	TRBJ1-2	TGTGCCAGCAGTTTAACGGGGGGTGCTCCGCCCGGCTACACCTTC	CASSLTGGAPPGYTF
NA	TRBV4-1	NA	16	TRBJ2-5	TGTGCCAGCAGCCAAGACCGATCGGACTCCCAAGAGACCCAGTACTTC	CASSQDRSDSQETQYF
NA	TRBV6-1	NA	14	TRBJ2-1	TGTGCCAGCAGATACGGGAAAACCTACAATGAGCAGTTCTTC	CASRYGKTYNEQFF
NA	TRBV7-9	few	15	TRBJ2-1	TGTGCCAGCAGCTTACCTGGTGTTAGATACAATGAGCAGTTCTTC	CASSLPGVRYNEQFF
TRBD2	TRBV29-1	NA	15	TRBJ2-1	TGCAGCGCAGAACCGGGACTAGCAGGTCTCAATGGGCAGTTCTTC	CSAEPGLAGLNGQFF
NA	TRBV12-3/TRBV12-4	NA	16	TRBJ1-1	TGTGCCAGCAGTTTGAGGTTAGCAATAATGAACACTGAAGCTTTCTTT	CASSLRLAIMNTEAFF
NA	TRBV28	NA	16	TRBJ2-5	TGTGCCAGCAGTCTCCTTGAAGGCCGGGGCCAAGAGACCCAGTACTTC	CASSLLEGRGQETQYF
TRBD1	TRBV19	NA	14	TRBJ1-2	TGTGCCAGTAGCGATTCCGGGACAGTGTATGGCTACACCTTC	CASSDSGTVYGYTF
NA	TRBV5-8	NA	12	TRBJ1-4	TGTGCCAGCAGCTTGGAAATGGAAAAACTGTTTTTT	CASSLEMEKLFF
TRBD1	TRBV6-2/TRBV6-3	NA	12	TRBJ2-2	TGTGCCAGCAGACGGACAGGGGGGGAGCTGTTTTTT	CASRRTGGELFF
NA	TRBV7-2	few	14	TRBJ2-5	TGTGCCAGCAGCTTCGAGCGACTCCAAGAGACCCAGTACTTC	CASSFERLQETQYF
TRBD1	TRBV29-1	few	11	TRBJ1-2	TGCAGCACGGACAGGGCGGATGGCTACACCTTC	CSTDRADGYTF
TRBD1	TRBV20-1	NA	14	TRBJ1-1	TGCAGTGCTCGGCCGGGACAGACGAACACTGAAGCTTTCTTT	CSARPGQTNTEAFF
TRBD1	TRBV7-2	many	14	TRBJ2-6	TGTGCCAGCCGCCGGGACAGCTATCTCGGCGTCCTGACTTTC	CASRRDSYLGVLTF
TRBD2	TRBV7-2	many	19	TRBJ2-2	TGTGCCAGCAGCTTAGTGGTCTCCGCTAGCGGGATAAACACCGGGGAGCTGTTTTTT	CASSLVVSASGINTGELFF
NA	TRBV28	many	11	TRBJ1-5	TGTGCCAGCAGTTTTAATCAGCCCCAGCATTTT	CASSFNQPQHF
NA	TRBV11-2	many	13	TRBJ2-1	TGTGCCAGCAGCTTAGAGTCCGGGGCTTCCCAGTTCTTC	CASSLESGASQFF
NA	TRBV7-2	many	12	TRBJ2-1	TGTGCCAGCAGCCCATTTAACGATGAGCAGTTCTTC	CASSPFNDEQFF
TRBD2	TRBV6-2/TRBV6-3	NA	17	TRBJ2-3	TGTGCCAGCAGTTACGGGGGACTAGCGGATGTCAGAGATACGCAGTATTTT	CASSYGGLADVRDTQYF
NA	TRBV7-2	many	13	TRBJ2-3	TGTGCCAGCAGCTTAGGTCTAGCGGATACGCAGTATTTT	CASSLGLADTQYF